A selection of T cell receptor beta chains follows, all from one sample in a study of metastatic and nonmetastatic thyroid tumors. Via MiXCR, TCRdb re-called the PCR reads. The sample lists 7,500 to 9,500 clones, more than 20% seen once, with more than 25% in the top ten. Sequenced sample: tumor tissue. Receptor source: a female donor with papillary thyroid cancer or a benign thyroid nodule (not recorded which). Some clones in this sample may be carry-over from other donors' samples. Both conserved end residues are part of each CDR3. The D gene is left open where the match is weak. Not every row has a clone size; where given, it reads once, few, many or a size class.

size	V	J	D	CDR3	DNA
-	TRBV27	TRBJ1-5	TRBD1	CVSSLSYVGQVSNQPQHF	TGTGTCAGCAGTTTATCGTATGTGGGACAGGTTAGCAATCAGCCCCAGCATTTT
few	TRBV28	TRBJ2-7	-	CASNSQVTSPSIYEQYF	TGTGCCAGCAATAGTCAAGTGACTTCCCCCTCTATCTACGAGCAGTACTTC
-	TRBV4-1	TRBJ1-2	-	CASSQEQSGLAGYTF	TGCGCCAGCAGCCAAGAACAATCAGGGTTGGCAGGCTACACCTTC
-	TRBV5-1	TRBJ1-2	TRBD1	CASSLTGVRERGYTF	TGCGCCAGCAGCTTGACAGGGGTGAGGGAAAGAGGCTACACCTTC
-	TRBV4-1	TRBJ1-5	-	CASSQRENSNQPQHF	TGCGCCAGCAGCCAGAGGGAGAATAGCAATCAGCCCCAGCATTTT
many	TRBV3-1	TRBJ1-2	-	CASSLSTGWGYGYTF	TGTGCCAGCAGCCTCAGTACGGGGTGGGGCTATGGCTACACCTTC
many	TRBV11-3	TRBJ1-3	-	CASSPGDRSAGNTIYF	TGTGCCAGCAGCCCGGGCGACAGGTCCGCTGGAAACACCATATATTTT
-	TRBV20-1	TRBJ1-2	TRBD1	CSATDRRNYGYTF	TGCAGTGCCACGGACAGGCGTAACTATGGCTACACCTTC
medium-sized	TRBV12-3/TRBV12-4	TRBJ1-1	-	CASSTRRGTEAFF	TGTGCCAGCAGTACACGAAGGGGGACTGAAGCTTTCTTT
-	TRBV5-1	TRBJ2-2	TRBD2	CASRASGFQELFF	TGCGCCAGCAGGGCTAGCGGATTCCAAGAGCTGTTTTTT